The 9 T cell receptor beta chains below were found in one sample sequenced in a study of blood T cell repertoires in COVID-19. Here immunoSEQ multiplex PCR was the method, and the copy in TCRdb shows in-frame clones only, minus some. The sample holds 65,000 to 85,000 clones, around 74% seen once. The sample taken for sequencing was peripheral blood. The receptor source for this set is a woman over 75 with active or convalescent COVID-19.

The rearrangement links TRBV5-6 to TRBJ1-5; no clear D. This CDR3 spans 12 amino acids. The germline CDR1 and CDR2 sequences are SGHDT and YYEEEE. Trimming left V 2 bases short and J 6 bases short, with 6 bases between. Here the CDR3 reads CASSLGSQPQHF. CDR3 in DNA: TGTGCCAGCAGCTTAGGGAGTCAGCCCCAGCATTTT.

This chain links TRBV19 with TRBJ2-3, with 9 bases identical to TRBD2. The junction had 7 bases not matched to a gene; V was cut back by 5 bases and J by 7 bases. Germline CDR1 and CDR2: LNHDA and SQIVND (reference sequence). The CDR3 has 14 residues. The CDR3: CASSLAGGPHTQYF. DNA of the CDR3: TGTGCCAGTAGTTTGGCGGGGGGGCCACATACGCAGTATTTT.

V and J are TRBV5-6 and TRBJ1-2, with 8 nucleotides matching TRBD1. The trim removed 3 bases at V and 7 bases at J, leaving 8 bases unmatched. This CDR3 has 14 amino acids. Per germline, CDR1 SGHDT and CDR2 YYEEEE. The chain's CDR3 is CASSSLQGGTGYTF. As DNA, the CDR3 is TGTGCCAGCAGCTCTTTACAGGGGGGAACTGGCTACACCTTC.

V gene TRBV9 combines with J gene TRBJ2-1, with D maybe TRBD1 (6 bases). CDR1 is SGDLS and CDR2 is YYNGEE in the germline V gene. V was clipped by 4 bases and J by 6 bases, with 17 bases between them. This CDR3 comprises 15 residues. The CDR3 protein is CASSLTGQLTNEQFF. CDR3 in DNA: TGTGCCAGCAGCCTGACTGGACAGTTAACCAATGAGCAGTTCTTC. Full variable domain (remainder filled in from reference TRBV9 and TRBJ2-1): DSGVTQTPKHLITATGQRVTLRCSPRSGDLSVYWYQQSLDQGLQFLIQYYNGEERAKGNILERFSAQQFPDLHSELNLSSLELGDSALYFCASSLTGQLTNEQFFGPGTRLTVL.

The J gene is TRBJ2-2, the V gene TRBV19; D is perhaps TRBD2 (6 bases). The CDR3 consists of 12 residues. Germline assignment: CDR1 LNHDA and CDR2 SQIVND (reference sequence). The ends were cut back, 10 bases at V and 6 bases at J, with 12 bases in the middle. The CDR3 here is CATQGEAGELFF. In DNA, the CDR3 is TGTGCCACCCAAGGGGAGGCCGGGGAGCTGTTTTTT. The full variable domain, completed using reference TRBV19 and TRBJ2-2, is DGGITQSPKYLFRKEGQNVTLSCEQNLNHDAMYWYRQDPGQGLRLIYYSQIVNDFQKGDIAEGYSVSREKKESFPLTVTSAQKNPTAFYLCATQGEAGELFFGEGSRLTVL.

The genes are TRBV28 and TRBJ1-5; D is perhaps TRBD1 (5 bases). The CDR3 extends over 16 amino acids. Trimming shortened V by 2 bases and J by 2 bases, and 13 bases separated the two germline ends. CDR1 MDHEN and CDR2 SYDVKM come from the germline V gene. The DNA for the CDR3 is TGTGCCAGCAGTTTAAGGGGATTGGGGCGCAATCAGCCCCAGCATTTT. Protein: CASSLRGLGRNQPQHF. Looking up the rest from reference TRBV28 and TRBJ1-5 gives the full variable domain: DVKVTQSSRYLVKRTGEKVFLECVQDMDHENMFWYRQDPGLGLRLIYFSYDVKMKEKGDIPEGYSVSREKKERFSLILESASTNQTSMYLCASSLRGLGRNQPQHFGDGTRLSIL.

CDR3 sequence (DNA): TGTGCCAGCAGCCTACAAAGACAGAACAATGAGCAGTTCTTC. Translating it yields CASSLQRQNNEQFF. V is TRBV27 and J is TRBJ2-1; tentatively, D is TRBD1 (5 bases). Germline CDR1 and CDR2: MNHEY and SMNVEV (reference sequence). The length of the CDR3 is 14 residues. Trimming shortened V by 6 bases and J by 5 bases, and 14 bases separated the two germline ends.

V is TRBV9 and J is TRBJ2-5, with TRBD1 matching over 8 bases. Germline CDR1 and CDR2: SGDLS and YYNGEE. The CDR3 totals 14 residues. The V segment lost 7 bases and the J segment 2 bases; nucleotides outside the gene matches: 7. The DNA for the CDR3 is TGTGCCAGCTCCCGGGGACAGGAACAAGAGACCCAGTACTTC. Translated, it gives CASSRGQEQETQYF.

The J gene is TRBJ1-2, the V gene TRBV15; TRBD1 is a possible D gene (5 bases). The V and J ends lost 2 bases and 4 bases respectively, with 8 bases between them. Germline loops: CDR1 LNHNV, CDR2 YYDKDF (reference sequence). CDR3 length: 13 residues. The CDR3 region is CATSRQGGYGYTF. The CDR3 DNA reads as TGTGCCACCAGCAGACAGGGAGGCTATGGCTACACCTTC. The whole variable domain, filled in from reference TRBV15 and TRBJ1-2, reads DAMVIQNPRYQVTQFGKPVTLSCSQTLNHNVMYWYQQKSSQAPKLLFHYYDKDFNNEADTPDNFQSRRPNTSFCFLDIRSPGLGDTAMYLCATSRQGGYGYTFGSGTRLTVV.